Presented here are 16 T cell receptor beta chains from one specimen sequenced in a study of CD8+ T cells in alopecia areata. It was cDNA, reverse transcribed from extracted RNA, that served as the sequencing template. Some clones are missing from TCRdb's copy, which holds only in-frame ones; the method was immunoSEQ multiplex PCR. The top ten clones hold more than 1.5% of a sample with approximately 40,000 clones, 45% to 70% of them seen once. About five patients' sorted CD4+ cells yielded CD25+CD127- cells. Specimen: CD4+ Tregs sorted from blood. These TCRs come from a human donor with alopecia areata.

This clone has only a few counts. V is TRBV5-1 and J is TRBJ1-2, with D uncertain. This CDR3 region has 13 residues. With 0 bases removed from V and 3 bases from J, the gap between germline ends came to 6 bases. The germline gives CDR1 SGHRS, CDR2 YFSETQ. The CDR3 loop reads CASSLEADYGYTF. Written as DNA, the CDR3 is TGCGCCAGCAGCTTGGAAGCAGACTATGGCTACACCTTC. Combining the CDR3 with reference TRBV5-1 and TRBJ1-2 gives the whole variable domain KAGVTQTPRYLIKTRGQQVTLSCSPISGHRSVSWYQQTPGQGLQFLFEYFSETQRNKGNFPGRFSGRQFSNSRSEMNVSTLELGDSALYLCASSLEADYGYTFGSGTRLTVV.

By sample fraction, this clone is medium-sized. The rearrangement joins TRBV9 to TRBJ2-3; D unresolved. Germline V gene data show CDR1 as SGDLS and CDR2 as YYNGEE. Trimming removed 0 bases from V and 2 bases from J, with 7 bases in between. The CDR3 extends over 14 amino acids. CDR3 nucleotide sequence: TGTGCCAGCAGCGTAGGCAGGACCACAGATACGCAGTATTTT. This gives the protein CASSVGRTTDTQYF.

The CDR3 loop is CSVGAPVQETQYF. In nucleotides, the CDR3 is TGCAGCGTTGGGGCCCCTGTCCAAGAGACCCAGTACTTC. The chain has TRBV29-1 and TRBJ2-5, with unresolved D. V lost 4 bases, J lost 1 base, and 10 bases lay in between. CDR3 size: 13 residues. Germline CDR1 is SQVTM and CDR2 is ANQGSEA.

This clone was seen only a few times. Other DNA sequences of this sample code for an identical CDR3. CDR3 amino acids: CASSLAVARNEQFF. The CDR3 DNA reads as TGTGCCAGCAGCTTAGCGGTGGCGAGGAATGAGCAGTTCTTC. This chain joins TRBV7-2 and TRBJ2-1; unclear D gene. Deletions cut 0 bases from V and 7 bases from J, with 10 bases between. The CDR3 is 14 amino acids. Germline V gene data show CDR1 as SGHTA and CDR2 as FQGNSA.

This clone has a handful of counts. This sequence joins TRBV18 and TRBJ2-1; 9 bases fit TRBD1. V was clipped by 5 bases and J by 5 bases; unmatched bases: 10. Germline V gene sequence: CDR1 KGHSH, CDR2 LQKENI. The CDR3 runs 16 residues. CDR3 sequence (DNA): TGTGCCAGCTCATCTCCCGTGGGACAGGGAAACAATGAGCAGTTCTTC. Its protein product is CASSSPVGQGNNEQFF.

The chain recombines TRBV5-4 with TRBJ2-5, with 9 bases matching TRBD2. CDR1 SGHNT and CDR2 YYREEE come from the germline V gene (reference sequence). Losses at the gene ends were 4 bases for V and 1 base for J; bases not matched to a gene: 2. The CDR3 extends over 14 amino acids. In DNA form, the CDR3 reads TGTGCCAGCAGCCCGGGACTAGCCCAAGAGACCCAGTACTTC. Residues: CASSPGLAQETQYF.

The rearrangement links TRBV30 to TRBJ2-2; 12 bases are shared with TRBD2. From germline, CDR1 is GTSNPN and CDR2 SVGIG (reference sequence). The V segment lost 2 bases and the J segment 7 bases; nucleotides outside the gene matches: 8. CDR3 size: 16 residues. CDR3 bases: TGTGCCTGGAGTTCAGGACTAGCGGGAACCAACGGGGAGCTGTTTTTT. Protein product: CAWSSGLAGTNGELFF.

This clone was counted only a few times. The V call is TRBV29-1, the J call TRBJ2-7, with 9 nucleotides matching TRBD1. Per the germline V gene, CDR1 is SQVTM and CDR2 is ANQGSEA. The V segment lost 4 bases and the J segment 3 bases; nucleotides outside the gene matches: 4. CDR3 length: 13 residues. CDR3: CSVARDRDYEQYF. CDR3 bases: TGCAGCGTTGCCCGGGACAGGGACTACGAGCAGTACTTC.

This chain connects TRBV6-6 to TRBJ1-1; D gene uncertain. Trimming removed 0 bases from V and 5 bases from J, with 16 bases in between. CDR1 MNHNY and CDR2 SVGAGI come from the germline V gene (reference sequence). The CDR3 is 16 amino acids. The CDR3 bases are TGTGCCAGCAGTTACTCCCGGCAGCCGAGTAGTACTGAAGCTTTCTTT. Translating gives CASSYSRQPSSTEAFF.

The V and J genes are TRBV7-8 and TRBJ1-2, with 9 positions matching TRBD1. V lost 5 bases to trimming and J lost 2 bases; unmatched junction nucleotides: 9. Germline V lookup: CDR1 SGHVS, CDR2 FQNEAQ. This CDR3 is built from 16 residues. This chain's CDR3 is CASSRDRATANYGYTF. The CDR3 DNA is TGTGCCAGCAGCCGGGACAGGGCTACCGCGAACTATGGCTACACCTTC.

The table lists this clone with a count of one. The identical CDR3 is also encoded by other nucleotide sequences in the sample. This chain connects TRBV7-2 to TRBJ1-1; no clear D gene. Per the germline V gene, CDR1 is SGHTA and CDR2 is FQGNSA. The CDR3 covers 12 residues. V was clipped by 1 base and J by 1 base, with 1 base between them. CDR3 protein: CASSLENTEAFF. Here the CDR3 DNA reads TGTGCCAGCAGCTTAGAGAACACTGAAGCTTTCTTT.

The chain employs TRBV5-1 and TRBJ2-7; possibly TRBD1 for D (6 bases). The CDR3 is 14 amino acids. V shed 5 bases and J shed 0 bases, with 12 bases lying between them. Germline-derived CDR1 and CDR2 are SGHRS and YFSETQ. The CDR3 loop is CASRWGLNSYEQYF. In nucleotides, the CDR3 is TGCGCCAGCAGATGGGGGCTGAACTCCTACGAGCAGTACTTC.

Worth noting for this clone: This CDR3 is also generated by other DNA sequences in the sample. The chain combines TRBV28 with TRBJ2-7; D is unresolved. Trimming left V 2 bases short and J 4 bases short, with 3 bases between. Germline values: CDR1 MDHEN, CDR2 SYDVKM. CDR3 length: 11 residues. The CDR3 is CASSLRYEQYF. DNA of the CDR3: TGTGCCAGCAGTTTACGTTACGAGCAGTACTTC. The complete variable domain, with remaining parts taken from reference TRBV28 and TRBJ2-7, reads DVKVTQSSRYLVKRTGEKVFLECVQDMDHENMFWYRQDPGLGLRLIYFSYDVKMKEKGDIPEGYSVSREKKERFSLILESASTNQTSMYLCASSLRYEQYFGPGTRLTVT.

The chain is built from TRBV5-1 and TRBJ2-7, with D unclear. The CDR3 is 13 amino acids. CDR1 and CDR2 (germline): SGHRS, YFSETQ. The ends were cut back, 4 bases at V and 2 bases at J, with 10 bases in the middle. CDR3 sequence reads: CASSGDGTYEQYF. As DNA, the CDR3 is TGCGCCAGCAGCGGCGACGGTACCTACGAGCAGTACTTC.

The rearrangement uses TRBV5-1 and TRBJ2-7; 7 bases are shared with TRBD2. Germline trimming cut 4 bases from V and 1 base from J; bases unmatched to any gene: 2. The CDR3 extends over 13 amino acids. Germline assignment: CDR1 SGHRS and CDR2 YFSETQ. In nucleotides, the CDR3 is TGCGCCAGCAGCATCGGGGGGTCCTACGAGCAGTACTTC. Translating gives CASSIGGSYEQYF.

J is TRBJ2-3 and V is TRBV2; unclear D gene. The germline V and J ends were trimmed by 4 bases and 2 bases, with 7 bases remaining between them. Germline assignment: CDR1 SNHLY and CDR2 FYNNEI. The CDR3 has 13 residues. CDR3 DNA sequence: TGTGCCAGCAGTGCCCCCTTCACAGATACGCAGTATTTT. Translation gives CASSAPFTDTQYF.